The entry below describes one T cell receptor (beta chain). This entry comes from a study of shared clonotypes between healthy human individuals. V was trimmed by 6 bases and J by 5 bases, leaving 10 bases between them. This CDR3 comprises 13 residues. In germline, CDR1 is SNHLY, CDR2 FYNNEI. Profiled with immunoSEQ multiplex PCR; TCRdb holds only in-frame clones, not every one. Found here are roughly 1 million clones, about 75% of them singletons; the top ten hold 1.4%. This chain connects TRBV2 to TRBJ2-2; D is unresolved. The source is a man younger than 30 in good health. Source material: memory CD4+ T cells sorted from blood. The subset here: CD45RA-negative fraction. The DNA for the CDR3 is TGTGCCAGCAGGCCGGTCGGAACCGGGGAGCTGTTTTTT. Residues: CASRPVGTGELFF.